Below, 15 T cell receptor beta chains from the same sample are listed, as sequenced in a study of technical replicates of blood from a handful of donors. Method: immunoSEQ multiplex PCR; TCRdb's copy keeps in-frame clones and lacks some. The data contain about 70,000 clones, around 95% of them singletons. The sequenced sample was T cells isolated from PBMCs. The origin of the receptors is a human donor in good health.

This chain joins TRBV19 and TRBJ2-1; 9 positions match TRBD2. V gave up 7 bases and J gave up 3 bases; unmatched junction bases: 10. Germline lookup yields CDR1 LNHDA and CDR2 SQIVND (reference sequence). The CDR3 has 16 residues. The CDR3 sequence is CASTYIAGVGYNEQFF. For the CDR3, the DNA is TGTGCCAGTACGTATATAGCGGGAGTGGGCTACAATGAGCAGTTCTTC. The complete variable domain, with remaining parts taken from reference TRBV19 and TRBJ2-1, reads DGGITQSPKYLFRKEGQNVTLSCEQNLNHDAMYWYRQDPGQGLRLIYYSQIVNDFQKGDIAEGYSVSREKKESFPLTVTSAQKNPTAFYLCASTYIAGVGYNEQFFGPGTRLTVL.

The chain carries TRBV2 and TRBJ1-5; 7 bases map to TRBD1. The junction had 1 base not matched to a gene; V was cut back by 3 bases and J by 2 bases. From germline, CDR1 is SNHLY and CDR2 FYNNEI. The CDR3 is 14 residues long. CDR3 residues: CASSDDRGNQPQHF. Written as DNA, the CDR3 is TGTGCCAGCAGTGACGACAGGGGCAATCAGCCCCAGCATTTT.

The chain combines TRBV5-8 with TRBJ2-7; possibly TRBD2 for D (6 bases). Deletions cut 4 bases from V and 10 bases from J, with 24 bases between. The CDR3 is 15 residues long. Germline CDR1 and CDR2: SGHTS and YDEGEE. The CDR3 sequence: CASSLLRRERLLQYF. CDR3 bases: TGTGCCAGCAGCCTGTTACGTCGGGAGCGGCTCCTCCAGTACTTC.

This chain joins TRBV11-2 and TRBJ1-6, with D tentatively TRBD1 (5 bases). CDR1 SGHAT and CDR2 FQNNGV come from the germline V gene. The V end was cut by 1 base, the J end by 6 bases, with 10 bases between. This CDR3 has 15 residues. In nucleotides, the CDR3 is TGTGCCAGCAGCTTAGCTAGGGGCCGTAATTCACCCCTCCACTTT. Translated: CASSLARGRNSPLHF.

This chain joins TRBV28 and TRBJ1-2; TRBD1 matches 7 bases. Germline assignment: CDR1 MDHEN and CDR2 SYDVKM. The CDR3 consists of 14 residues. The junction had 10 bases not matched to a gene; V was cut back by 6 bases and J by 6 bases. The CDR3 loop reads CASSTTGETHGYTF. The DNA for the CDR3 is TGTGCCAGCAGCACAACAGGGGAAACTCATGGCTACACCTTC.

The CDR3 sequence is CASSSRQGTGNTIYF. In DNA form, the CDR3 reads TGTGCCAGCAGCTCCCGACAGGGGACCGGAAACACCATATATTTT. The rearrangement links TRBV11-3 to TRBJ1-3; 8 bases agree with TRBD1. From germline, CDR1 is SGHNT and CDR2 YENEEA. The CDR3 is made up of 15 amino acids. The V and J ends lost 4 bases and 4 bases, in that order; junction bases with no gene match: 6. The variable domain in full, with the rest retrieved from reference TRBV11-3 and TRBJ1-3, is EAGVVQSPRYKIIEKKQPVAFWCNPISGHNTLYWYLQNLGQGPELLIRYENEEAVDDSQLPKDRFSAERLKGVDSTLKIQPAELGDSAVYLCASSSRQGTGNTIYFGEGSWLTVV.

This rearrangement joins TRBV11-2 to TRBJ1-4; D remains ambiguous. Between the trimmed V and J ends, which lost 1 base and 11 bases, there was a span of 5 bases. CDR3 length equals 11 residues. CDR1 and CDR2 from the germline V gene are SGHAT and FQNNGV. CDR3 coding DNA: TGTGCCAGCAGCTTAGTGCGGAAACTGTTTTTT. As protein: CASSLVRKLFF.

The rearrangement links TRBV7-9 to TRBJ2-5; 7 positions match TRBD2. The CDR3 loop spans 16 amino acids. Trimming removed 4 bases from V and 5 bases from J; junction bases left unmatched: 13. Germline loops: CDR1 SEHNR, CDR2 FQNEAQ (reference sequence). The CDR3 region has the DNA TGTGCCAGCAGCTGGTCAGCGGTTGGGAGGGAGGAGACCCAGTACTTC. Its protein is CASSWSAVGREETQYF.

V gene TRBV2 combines with J gene TRBJ2-7; D gene unclear. The germline V gene encodes CDR1 SNHLY and CDR2 FYNNEI. This CDR3 region has 14 residues. Trimming stripped 5 bases from V and 0 bases from J, with 11 bases between. This CDR3 reads CASSYEWSSYEQYF. The CDR3 DNA reads TGTGCCAGCAGTTACGAGTGGAGCTCCTACGAGCAGTACTTC. Using reference TRBV2 and TRBJ2-7 for the parts outside the CDR3, the full variable domain is EPEVTQTPSHQVTQMGQEVILRCVPISNHLYFYWYRQILGQKVEFLVSFYNNEISEKSEIFDDQFSVERPDGSNFTLKIRSTKLEDSAMYFCASSYEWSSYEQYFGPGTRLTVT.

The gene calls are TRBV19 and TRBJ1-4; 10 bases map to TRBD1. Germline V gives CDR1 LNHDA, CDR2 SQIVND (reference sequence). The CDR3 spans 16 residues. V trimming: 5 bases; J trimming: 8 bases; junction bases outside the gene matches: 11. CDR3 loop: CASSLDGTGEEEKLFF. The CDR3 nucleotides read TGTGCCAGTAGTCTTGACGGGACAGGGGAGGAGGAAAAACTGTTTTTT.

This clone was observed a few times. The V gene is TRBV4-1, the J gene TRBJ1-5; D call uncertain. Trimming removed 4 bases from V and 6 bases from J, with 16 bases in between. The CDR3 is made up of 15 amino acids. Germline V gives CDR1 MGHRA, CDR2 YSYEKL. The CDR3 DNA sequence: TGCGCCAGCAGCCCAAGTGAGACTAAAGGTCAGCCCCAGCATTTT. Translation gives CASSPSETKGQPQHF.

V gene TRBV19 combines with J gene TRBJ1-1; 7 nucleotides agree with TRBD1. There are 18 residues in the CDR3. The junction had 21 bases not matched to a gene; V was cut back by 11 bases and J by 0 bases. From germline, CDR1 is LNHDA and CDR2 SQIVND (reference sequence). The CDR3 DNA sequence: TGTGCCGTTACACCGTCAGGGACAGTTCGCCGTATGAACACTGAAGCTTTCTTT. It codes for CAVTPSGTVRRMNTEAFF.

The chain links TRBV19 to TRBJ1-3, with 8 bases fitting TRBD1. Germline V gene sequence: CDR1 LNHDA, CDR2 SQIVND (reference sequence). This CDR3 is built from 16 residues. The V gene end was trimmed by 5 bases and the J gene end by 0 bases; junction bases not matched to a gene: 6. CDR3 nucleotides: TGTGCCAGTAGTCTTCGGACAGGGAGCTCTGGAAACACCATATATTTT. This sequence encodes CASSLRTGSSGNTIYF. The full variable domain, in which reference TRBV19 and TRBJ1-3 provide the parts outside the CDR3, is DGGITQSPKYLFRKEGQNVTLSCEQNLNHDAMYWYRQDPGQGLRLIYYSQIVNDFQKGDIAEGYSVSREKKESFPLTVTSAQKNPTAFYLCASSLRTGSSGNTIYFGEGSWLTVV.

The chain employs TRBV5-4 and TRBJ2-1, with 7 bases lining up with TRBD2. The CDR3 is 16 amino acids. The V segment lost 0 bases and the J segment 0 bases; nucleotides outside the gene matches: 3. From germline, CDR1 is SGHNT and CDR2 YYREEE (reference sequence). Written as DNA, the CDR3 is TGTGCCAGCAGCTTGGTTGGGGGGGGCTCCTACAATGAGCAGTTCTTC. Amino acid sequence: CASSLVGGGSYNEQFF.

The V gene is TRBV7-9, the J gene TRBJ1-1, with D uncertain. The CDR3 is 15 amino acids. The germline gives CDR1 SEHNR, CDR2 FQNEAQ (reference sequence). V gave up 5 bases and J gave up 3 bases, with 16 bases separating them. The CDR3 DNA follows: TGTGCCAGCAGCACTCGGGGTCTGATGGACACTGAAGCTTTCTTT. Translated: CASSTRGLMDTEAFF.